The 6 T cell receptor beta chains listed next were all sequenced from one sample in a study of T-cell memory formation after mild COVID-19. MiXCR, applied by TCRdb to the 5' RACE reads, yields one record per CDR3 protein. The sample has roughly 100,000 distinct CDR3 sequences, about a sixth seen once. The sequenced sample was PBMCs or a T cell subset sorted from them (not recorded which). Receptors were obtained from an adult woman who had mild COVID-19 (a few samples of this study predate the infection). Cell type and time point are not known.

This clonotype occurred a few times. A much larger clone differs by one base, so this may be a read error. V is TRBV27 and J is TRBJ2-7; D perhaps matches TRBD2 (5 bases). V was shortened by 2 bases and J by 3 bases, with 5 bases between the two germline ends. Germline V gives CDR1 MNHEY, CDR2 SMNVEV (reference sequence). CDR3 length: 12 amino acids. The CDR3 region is CASSLEGYEQYF. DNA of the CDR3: TGTGCCAGCAGTTTAGAGGGCTACGAGCAGTACTTC.

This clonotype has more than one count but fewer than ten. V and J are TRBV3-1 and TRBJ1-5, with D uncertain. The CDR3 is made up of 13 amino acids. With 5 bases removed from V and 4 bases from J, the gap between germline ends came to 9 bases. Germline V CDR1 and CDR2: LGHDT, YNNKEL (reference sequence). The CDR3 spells CASSSAINQPQHF. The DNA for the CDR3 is TGTGCCAGCAGCTCAGCGATAAATCAGCCCCAGCATTTT. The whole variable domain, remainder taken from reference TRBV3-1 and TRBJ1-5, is DTAVSQTPKYLVTQMGNDKSIKCEQNLGHDTMYWYKQDSKKFLKIMFSYNNKELIINETVPNRFSPKSPDKAHLNLHINSLELGDSAVYFCASSSAINQPQHFGDGTRLSIL.

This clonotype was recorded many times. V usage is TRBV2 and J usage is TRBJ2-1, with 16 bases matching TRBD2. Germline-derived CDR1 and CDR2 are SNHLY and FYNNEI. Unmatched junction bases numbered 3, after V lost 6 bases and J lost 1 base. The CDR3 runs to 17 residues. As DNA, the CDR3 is TGTGCCAGCAGGGAGGGACTAGCGGGAGGGTCCTACAATGAGCAGTTCTTC. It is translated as CASREGLAGGSYNEQFF.

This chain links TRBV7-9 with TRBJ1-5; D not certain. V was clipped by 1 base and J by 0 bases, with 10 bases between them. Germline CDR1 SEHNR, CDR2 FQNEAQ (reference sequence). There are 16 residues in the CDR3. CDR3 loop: CASSLEGTYSNQPQHF. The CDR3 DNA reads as TGTGCCAGCAGCTTAGAAGGCACGTATAGCAATCAGCCCCAGCATTTT.

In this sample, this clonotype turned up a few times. CDR3 amino acids: CATSGSGDGSEQYF. The CDR3 nucleotides read TGTGCCACCAGCGGTAGCGGAGATGGAAGCGAGCAGTACTTC. V is TRBV15 and J is TRBJ2-7; perhaps TRBD2 as D (6 bases). The CDR3 totals 14 residues. Trimming left V 5 bases short and J 6 bases short, with 17 bases between. The V gene's germline CDR1 is LNHNV and CDR2 YYDKDF (reference sequence).

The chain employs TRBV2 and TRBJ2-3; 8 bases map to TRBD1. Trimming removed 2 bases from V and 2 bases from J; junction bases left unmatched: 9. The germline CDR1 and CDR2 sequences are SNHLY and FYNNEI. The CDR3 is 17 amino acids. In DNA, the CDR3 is TGTGCCAGCAGTGAATTCCGGACAGGGTACCTCACAGATACGCAGTATTTT. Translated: CASSEFRTGYLTDTQYF.